This TCR beta chain is drawn from a study of CD8+CD57+ T cells in acquired aplastic anemia. Overall study findings and caveats: Researchers reported that CD8+ Simpson's diversity was not significantly different in patients versus controls. Patients and controls shared approximately 28 CD8+ CDR3 sequences.

It was patients with CD8+CD57+ cell expansion by flow cytometry who were chosen for sequencing. Acquired aplastic anemia of severe grade affected all patients. The sample holds many counts of this clonotype. No antigen is known for it. CDR3 and TCR beta VDJ profiling relied on genomic DNA as the template. TCRdb reanalysed the reads using MiXCR and keeps one entry per CDR3 protein. The repertoire has hundreds of thousands of distinct CDR3 sequences, roughly a third of them found once; the top ten carry around 0.82%. The germline gives CDR1 SGHTA, CDR2 FQGTGA. Trimming removed 6 bases from V and 7 bases from J, with 13 bases in between. This CDR3 has 14 amino acids.

The chain recombines TRBV7-3 with TRBJ1-6, with D uncertain. The clonotype comes from a human donor with aplastic anemia. What was sequenced was sorted CD4+, CD8+, or CD8+CD57+ T cells (not recorded which) from PBMCs. The chain's CDR3 is CASRSPGGNSPLHF. The CDR3 DNA is TGTGCCAGCAGGTCGCCGGGCGGCAATTCACCCCTCCACTTT.